This T cell receptor beta chain was captured by sequencing in a study of read filtering for tumor transcriptome and immune sequencing. This clonotype was recorded many times. Molecular barcoded adaptors covering alpha/delta and beta/gamma chains were used on approximately 440 ng RNA. TCRdb re-derived calls from the reads in MiXCR, one entry per CDR3 protein. The sample contains some 40,000 distinct CDR3 sequences, around 13% of which appear only once. This TCR was recovered from a donor at least 40 years old with multiple myeloma. Sequenced: a population of CD138-negative cells sorted from bone marrow.

CDR3 DNA: TGTGCCAGCAGGCGTCGACAGGGGAGGGACACTGAAGCTTTCTTT. It is translated as CASRRRQGRDTEAFF. The V call is TRBV7-2, the J call TRBJ1-1; 8 bases align to TRBD1. The germline CDR1 and CDR2 sequences are SGHTA and FQGNSA. The CDR3 runs to 15 residues. The J segment lost 3 bases and the V segment lost 6 bases, leaving 9 bases of the junction unmatched.